One sample yielded the 26 T cell receptor beta chains listed below, sequenced in a study of CD8 T cells in ankylosing spondylitis. Study-wide findings and caveats: Apparently characteristic of ankylosing spondylitis blood was a TCR beta motif (fewer than 10 highly homologous variants).

TCRdb reprocessed the 5' RACE reads with MiXCR, giving one entry per CDR3 protein. The table lists around 490,000 distinct CDR3 sequences, about 5.2% of them singletons, with under 4.5% in the top ten. These TCRs' antigens remain unknown. The specimen was blood, either unsorted or a sorted T cell fraction (not recorded which). The origin of the receptors is a male donor with ankylosing spondylitis.

V gene TRBV11-3 combines with J gene TRBJ2-7; 7 nucleotides agree with TRBD1. The CDR3 covers 13 residues. Germline V lookup: CDR1 SGHNT, CDR2 YENEEA. After removal of 5 bases from V and 6 bases from J, the junction contained 7 bases not matched to a gene. Here the CDR3 reads CASSPDRDSEQYF. The CDR3 DNA reads TGTGCCAGCAGCCCAGACAGGGATAGCGAGCAGTACTTC. Based on the CDR3 plus reference TRBV11-3 and TRBJ2-7, the full variable domain is EAGVVQSPRYKIIEKKQPVAFWCNPISGHNTLYWYLQNLGQGPELLIRYENEEAVDDSQLPKDRFSAERLKGVDSTLKIQPAELGDSAVYLCASSPDRDSEQYFGPGTRLTVT.

This clonotype appeared many times. The chain employs TRBV10-3 and TRBJ2-7; 10 bases line up with TRBD1. From germline, CDR1 is ENHRY and CDR2 SYGVKD. The CDR3 sequence is 13 residues long. V lost 3 bases and J lost 7; bases outside the gene matches: 3. The CDR3 loop reads CAISDGTGVEQYF. In DNA form, the CDR3 reads TGTGCCATCAGTGATGGGACAGGGGTTGAGCAGTACTTC.

This clonotype appeared many times. The chain links TRBV15 to TRBJ2-3; no firm D call. The CDR3 is made up of 13 amino acids. The germline V gene has CDR1 LNHNV and CDR2 YYDKDF (reference sequence). V was shortened by 4 bases and J by 3 bases, with 8 bases between the two germline ends. CDR3 region: CATSKIRTDTQYF. The CDR3 nucleotides are TGTGCCACCAGCAAGATACGAACAGATACGCAGTATTTT.

This chain uses TRBV30 with TRBJ1-3; tentative D call: TRBD1 (5 bases). Trimming left V 3 bases short and J 10 bases short, with 22 bases between. The CDR3 runs to 15 residues. Germline assignment: CDR1 GTSNPN and CDR2 SVGIG (reference sequence). In DNA, the CDR3 is TGTGCCTGGAGCCCCCTAGACCAGGGCATGAATACCATATATTTT. Translated, it gives CAWSPLDQGMNTIYF. The full variable domain, with the rest looked up from reference TRBV30 and TRBJ1-3, is SQTIHQWPATLVQPVGSPLSLECTVEGTSNPNLYWYRQAAGRGLQLLFYSVGIGQISSEVPQNLSASRPQDRQFILSSKKLLLSDSGFYLCAWSPLDQGMNTIYFGEGSWLTVV.

There are many counts of this clonotype. V and J are TRBV5-5 and TRBJ2-7; 7 nucleotides agree with TRBD2. With V trimmed by 4 bases and J by 3 bases, 4 bases remained unmatched. Germline V gene sequence: CDR1 SGHKS, CDR2 YYEKEE (reference sequence). The CDR3 totals 13 residues. The CDR3 protein is CASSPGLNYEQYF. CDR3 DNA: TGTGCCAGCAGCCCGGGACTAAACTACGAGCAGTACTTC.

The sample holds many counts of this clonotype. The V and J genes are TRBV4-2 and TRBJ2-5; D gene unclear. Looked up from germline, CDR1 is LGHNA and CDR2 is YNFKEQ. Trimming took 2 bases from V and 4 from J, leaving 2 bases between them. There are 11 residues in the CDR3. CDR3 in amino acids: CASSQTETQYF. In DNA, the CDR3 is TGTGCCAGCAGCCAAACAGAGACCCAGTACTTC.

This clonotype was recorded at least ten times. The chain combines TRBV7-9 with TRBJ2-3; the D gene is possibly TRBD1 (6 bases). The CDR3 runs to 14 residues. The V end was cut by 6 bases, the J end by 6 bases, with 16 bases between. Germline V gene sequence: CDR1 SEHNR, CDR2 FQNEAQ (reference sequence). The CDR3: CASRDSRWRDTQYF. The CDR3 nucleotides read TGTGCCAGCAGGGACAGCAGGTGGAGGGATACGCAGTATTTT.

V and J are TRBV4-1 and TRBJ2-1; 7 positions agree with TRBD2. In germline, CDR1 is MGHRA, CDR2 YSYEKL. This CDR3 has 15 amino acids. The V segment lost 4 bases and the J segment 7 bases; nucleotides outside the gene matches: 10. The CDR3 spells CASSPMGGLRNEQFF. DNA of the CDR3: TGCGCCAGCAGCCCAATGGGAGGGCTGCGGAATGAGCAGTTCTTC.

The sample holds many counts of this clonotype. V usage is TRBV7-8 and J usage is TRBJ2-7; D is unresolved. Trimming shortened V by 8 bases and J by 2 bases, and 16 bases separated the two germline ends. This CDR3 is built from 14 residues. Germline V gene lookup returns CDR1 SGHVS and CDR2 FQNEAQ. The CDR3 here is CASARSPSAYEQYF. In DNA form, the CDR3 reads TGTGCCAGCGCTCGATCCCCATCGGCCTACGAGCAGTACTTC.

This clonotype was picked up many times. The chain has TRBV20-1 and TRBJ2-7; D is tentatively TRBD1 or TRBD2 (5 bases each). Germline CDR1 and CDR2: DFQATT and SNEGSKA (reference sequence). The CDR3 runs 13 residues. V gave up 5 bases and J gave up 3 bases, with 14 bases separating them. The CDR3 sequence: CSAYLGADYEQYF. CDR3 sequence (DNA): TGCAGTGCTTACCTCGGGGCAGACTACGAGCAGTACTTC.

The table lists this clonotype with a few counts. The V gene is TRBV6-1, the J gene TRBJ1-5, with no clear D. This CDR3 has 13 residues. The germline V gene has CDR1 MNHNS and CDR2 SASEGT. V lost 2 bases to trimming and J lost 4 bases, with 6 bases between them. The CDR3 nucleotides are TGTGCCAGCAGTGAAATGAGGAATCAGCCCCAGCATTTT. This translates into CASSEMRNQPQHF.

This clonotype was detected many times. The chain joins TRBV27 to TRBJ2-7, with D perhaps TRBD2 (6 bases). The V end was cut by 3 bases, the J end by 5 bases, with 20 bases between. Germline CDR1 MNHEY, CDR2 SMNVEV (reference sequence). This CDR3 is 16 amino acids long. The CDR3 DNA sequence: TGTGCCAGCAGTTTCCTTGACCGATCCGGAGGGAACGAGCAGTACTTC. It yields the protein CASSFLDRSGGNEQYF.

The sample holds many counts of this clonotype. The CDR3 DNA follows: TGCAGCGTTGGAAAGGGACAGGGTTTCGACGAGCAGTACTTC. Amino acids: CSVGKGQGFDEQYF. The chain couples TRBV29-1 to TRBJ2-7; 9 nucleotides align to TRBD1. The CDR3 consists of 14 residues. Germline V lookup: CDR1 SQVTM, CDR2 ANQGSEA. V shed 4 bases, J shed 5 bases, and the junction held 9 bases outside the gene matches.

This clonotype was counted at least ten times. The V gene is TRBV12-3 or TRBV12-4, the J gene TRBJ2-1; the D is unclear. The CDR3 contains 11 residues. Trimming removed 3 bases at V and 6 bases at J, with 3 bases between. The CDR3 DNA sequence: TGTGCCAGCAGTTTGACCAATGAGCAGTTCTTC. Its protein is CASSLTNEQFF.

This clonotype was seen repeatedly, ten times or more. The V call is TRBV7-8, the J call TRBJ2-5; weak D call: TRBD2 (5 bases). The CDR3 sequence is 14 residues long. V lost 5 bases to trimming and J lost 5 bases, with 15 bases between them. Germline V gene lookup returns CDR1 SGHVS and CDR2 FQNEAQ. The CDR3 DNA reads as TGTGCCAGCAGCCGCGGGTCCTGGAAGGAGACCCAGTACTTC. This translates into CASSRGSWKETQYF. The full variable domain, with the rest looked up from reference TRBV7-8 and TRBJ2-5, is GAGVSQSPRYKVAKRGQDVALRCDPISGHVSLFWYQQALGQGPEFLTYFQNEAQLDKSGLPSDRFFAERPEGSVSTLKIQRTQQEDSAVYLCASSRGSWKETQYFGPGTRLLVL.

This chain joins TRBV24-1 and TRBJ2-1, with TRBD2 identical over 11 bases. Unmatched junction bases numbered 8, after V lost 5 bases and J lost 12 bases. There are 14 residues in the CDR3. Germline V gives CDR1 KGHDR, CDR2 SFDVKD. Written as DNA, the CDR3 is TGTGCCACCAGTGGTAGCGGGGGGGGTGGGTGGCAGTTCTTC. It translates to CATSGSGGGGWQFF.

This clonotype appeared many times. V is TRBV12-3 or TRBV12-4 and J is TRBJ2-1; D unresolved. With 5 bases removed from V and 4 bases from J, the gap between germline ends came to 18 bases. CDR3 length: 16 residues. The CDR3 DNA sequence: TGTGCCAGCAGTCCCCGGGCCAGTTTGGGATACAATGAGCAGTTCTTC. It translates to CASSPRASLGYNEQFF.

This clonotype was counted ten times or more. The rearrangement uses TRBV7-9 and TRBJ1-4; 8 nucleotides align to TRBD1. Looked up from germline, CDR1 is SEHNR and CDR2 is FQNEAQ (reference sequence). With V trimmed by 5 bases and J by 8 bases, 7 bases remained unmatched. The CDR3 contains 14 residues. The CDR3 protein is CASSHTTGEEKLFF. DNA of the CDR3: TGTGCCAGCAGCCACACGACAGGGGAGGAAAAACTGTTTTTT. Together with reference TRBV7-9 and TRBJ1-4, the CDR3 gives the full variable domain: DTGVSQNPRHKITKRGQNVTFRCDPISEHNRLYWYRQTLGQGPEFLTYFQNEAQLEKSRLLSDRFSAERPKGSFSTLEIQRTEQGDSAMYLCASSHTTGEEKLFFGSGTQLSVL.

This clonotype was observed at least ten times. This sequence joins TRBV10-3 and TRBJ1-2; no firm D call. V was cut by 0 bases and J by 4 bases, with 12 bases left in between. The germline CDR1 and CDR2 sequences are ENHRY and SYGVKD. The CDR3 loop spans 15 amino acids. CDR3 in DNA: TGTGCCATCAGTGAGTCTGAGAGGGTATTCTATGGCTACACCTTC. Its protein product is CAISESERVFYGYTF.

The table lists this clonotype with many counts. J is TRBJ2-3 and V is TRBV27; 12 bases map to TRBD2. The trim removed 3 bases at V and 5 bases at J, leaving 12 bases unmatched. The CDR3 contains 18 residues. In germline, CDR1 is MNHEY, CDR2 SMNVEV (reference sequence). The CDR3 region has the DNA TGTGCCAGCAGTTTCCTCAAGGTCAGGACTAGCGGGGTAGATACGCAGTATTTT. It specifies CASSFLKVRTSGVDTQYF.

This clonotype has a count of ten or more. The chain is built from TRBV5-1 and TRBJ1-5; D is unclear. V was trimmed by 4 bases and J by 0 bases, leaving 11 bases between them. The CDR3 covers 15 residues. CDR1 is SGHRS, CDR2 YFSETQ, per germline. The CDR3 DNA reads TGCGCCAGCAGCGAGGACGGCTATAGCAATCAGCCCCAGCATTTT. As protein: CASSEDGYSNQPQHF.

This clonotype was detected ten times or more. V is TRBV11-2 and J is TRBJ2-5, with D unresolved. Germline CDR1 is SGHAT and CDR2 is FQNNGV. The CDR3 consists of 14 residues. V gave up 1 base and J gave up 4 bases, with 10 bases separating them. The CDR3 DNA reads as TGTGCCAGCAGCTTAGGTTACGGAAGAGAGACCCAGTACTTC. It yields the protein CASSLGYGRETQYF.

This clonotype came up many times. The chain recombines TRBV7-9 with TRBJ2-5, with TRBD2 matching over 11 bases. Germline V gives CDR1 SEHNR, CDR2 FQNEAQ (reference sequence). V lost 4 bases and J lost 4; bases outside the gene matches: 5. This CDR3 contains 15 residues. CDR3 coding DNA: TGTGCCAGCAGCTATAGCGGGGGGGCCGGAGAGACCCAGTACTTC. Translating it yields CASSYSGGAGETQYF.

The table lists this clonotype with a few counts. The chain links TRBV6-1 to TRBJ2-5; 10 nucleotides agree with TRBD1. CDR1 and CDR2 from the germline V gene are MNHNS and SASEGT. The CDR3 is 17 amino acids. With 7 bases clipped from V and 1 base from J, the junction kept 12 bases outside the gene matches. The CDR3 DNA is TGTGCCAGCACCAGAAAGGGACAGGGGTTTACCCAAGAGACCCAGTACTTC. It is translated as CASTRKGQGFTQETQYF.

This clonotype came up a few times. The chain is built from TRBV25-1 and TRBJ2-1; 7 bases are shared with TRBD2. Germline V lookup: CDR1 MGHDK, CDR2 SYGVNS. The CDR3 extends over 14 amino acids. Trimming cost V 3 bases and J 9 bases; bases outside gene matches: 8. The CDR3 DNA follows: TGTGCCAGCAGTGATCGGGGGAGCGGGATTGAGCAGTTCTTC. It translates to CASSDRGSGIEQFF.

This clonotype has ten or more counts. This sequence joins TRBV20-1 and TRBJ1-6; 7 bases align to TRBD1. CDR1 and CDR2 (germline): DFQATT, SNEGSKA (reference sequence). This CDR3 spans 13 amino acids. V gave up 6 bases and J gave up 6 bases; unmatched junction bases: 5. CDR3 nucleotides: TGCAGTGCAATCCGGGACAGTAATTCACCCCTCCACTTT. Amino acid sequence: CSAIRDSNSPLHF.